One and the same sample provided the 17 T cell receptor beta chains below, sequenced in a study of OX40 agonist ivuxolimab in advanced cancers. Clones were read by immunoSEQ multiplex PCR, and TCRdb kept only the in-frame ones, dropping some. The sample yields roughly 17,000 clones, over 70% seen once. The material sequenced was CD4+ or CD8+ T cells sorted from blood, taken in a trial of the OX40 agonist ivuxolimab. The source of these receptors is an adult with an advanced solid tumor such as melanoma, head and neck, liver or kidney cancer.

This clone was observed once. The genes are TRBV27 and TRBJ2-7; no definite D call. The germline V gene encodes CDR1 MNHEY and CDR2 SMNVEV (reference sequence). CDR3 length equals 14 residues. Deletions cut 6 bases from V and 0 bases from J, with 12 bases between. In DNA, the CDR3 is TGTGCCAGCAGCTTTTTTGCCAACTCCTACGAGCAGTACTTC. It encodes CASSFFANSYEQYF.

This clone showed up just a few times. The rearrangement links TRBV11-1 to TRBJ2-7; TRBD2 aligns across 8 bases. The CDR3 is 15 residues long. Germline assignment: CDR1 SGHAT and CDR2 FQDESV (reference sequence). The V gene end was trimmed by 6 bases and the J gene end by 3 bases; junction bases not matched to a gene: 10. CDR3 sequence (DNA): TGTGCCAGCAGTATCACGGGGGGGGCCGGCTACGAGCAGTACTTC. Protein: CASSITGGAGYEQYF.

The CDR3 protein is CASSLDRNYEQYF. For the CDR3, the DNA is TGTGCCAGCAGCTTAGACAGGAACTACGAGCAGTACTTC. The chain joins TRBV13 to TRBJ2-7, with D tentatively TRBD1 (5 bases). V gave up 1 base and J gave up 3 bases, with 7 bases separating them. The CDR3 extends over 13 amino acids. Germline CDR1 reads PRHDT; CDR2 reads FYEKMQ (reference sequence).

The V call is TRBV7-9, the J call TRBJ2-3, with TRBD2 as a possible D gene (5 bases). Between the trimmed V and J ends, which lost 1 base and 4 bases, there was a span of 15 bases. This CDR3 is built from 16 residues. Germline-derived CDR1 and CDR2 are SEHNR and FQNEAQ (reference sequence). The CDR3 spells CASSLGVQLGSDTQYF. The DNA of the CDR3 is TGTGCCAGCAGCTTAGGGGTTCAACTAGGTTCAGATACGCAGTATTTT.

The chain combines TRBV4-3 with TRBJ2-2; D gene ambiguous. The CDR3 has 16 amino acids. Trimming cost V 0 bases and J 2 bases, with 10 bases left between them. CDR1 LGHNA and CDR2 YSLEER come from the germline V gene. The CDR3 DNA follows: TGCGCCAGCAGCCAAGAAAAAGGGTTCAACACCGGGGAGCTGTTTTTT. Translation: CASSQEKGFNTGELFF.

The chain links TRBV5-5 to TRBJ2-7; no clear D. CDR1 is SGHKS and CDR2 is YYEKEE in the germline V gene (reference sequence). V was clipped by 0 bases and J by 2 bases, with 12 bases between them. This CDR3 is 15 amino acids long. The CDR3 is CASSLEWTEPYEQYF. The CDR3, as DNA: TGTGCCAGCAGCTTGGAATGGACGGAACCCTACGAGCAGTACTTC.

This clone was seen a few times. The chain recombines TRBV10-3 with TRBJ1-1; D unclear. The V and J ends lost 0 bases and 1 base respectively, with 9 bases between them. Germline CDR1 ENHRY, CDR2 SYGVKD. This CDR3 is 15 amino acids long. Here the CDR3 reads CAISESLGWNTEAFF. The DNA for the CDR3 is TGTGCCATCAGTGAGTCGTTAGGGTGGAACACTGAAGCTTTCTTT.

V is TRBV10-3 and J is TRBJ2-7; D is unclear. The CDR3 is made up of 14 amino acids. The V end lost 11 bases, the J end lost 3 bases, and 20 bases lay between the germline ends. Germline CDR1 and CDR2: ENHRY and SYGVKD. CDR3 coding DNA: TGTGCCTCCAGAAATCAAAGTCCCGACTACGAGCAGTACTTC. Residues: CASRNQSPDYEQYF.

This clone was seen more than once but under ten times. The V and J genes are TRBV11-2 and TRBJ1-1, with D unclear. The CDR3 sequence is 12 residues long. The germline V and J ends were trimmed by 2 bases and 5 bases, with 6 bases remaining between them. CDR1 is SGHAT and CDR2 is FQNNGV in the germline V gene. The CDR3 DNA reads as TGTGCCAGCAGCTTACGGGGTACTGAAGCTTTCTTT. Translation: CASSLRGTEAFF.

This clone came up a few times. This sequence joins TRBV27 and TRBJ1-2; D may be TRBD1 (6 bases). Germline values: CDR1 MNHEY, CDR2 SMNVEV (reference sequence). The CDR3 is 16 amino acids. V dropped 7 bases and J dropped 4 bases, with 22 bases sitting between them. The CDR3 here is CASNEEGGGFPYGYTF. As DNA, the CDR3 is TGTGCCAGCAATGAAGAAGGGGGGGGATTTCCCTATGGCTACACCTTC.

This clone was found a few times. Here the CDR3 DNA reads TGTGCCAGTAGTATGGGGGACACTGAAGCTTTCTTT. As protein: CASSMGDTEAFF. The chain is built from TRBV19 and TRBJ1-1; D might be TRBD1 (5 bases). The CDR3 runs 12 residues. CDR1 is LNHDA, CDR2 SQIVND, per germline (reference sequence). V was shortened by 3 bases and J by 3 bases, with 5 bases between the two germline ends.

The rearrangement uses TRBV4-3 and TRBJ1-1; D unresolved. The V end lost 4 bases, the J end lost 3 bases, and 12 bases lay between the germline ends. CDR1 and CDR2 (germline): LGHNA, YSLEER. There are 14 residues in the CDR3. Here the CDR3 reads CASSPLLADTEAFF. In nucleotides, the CDR3 is TGCGCCAGCAGCCCCCTCTTGGCGGACACTGAAGCTTTCTTT.

The chain combines TRBV5-6 with TRBJ2-5; TRBD2 matches at 11 bases. Germline trimming cut 2 bases from V and 5 bases from J; bases unmatched to any gene: 8. The CDR3 contains 16 residues. CDR1 and CDR2 (germline): SGHDT, YYEEEE. The CDR3 nucleotides are TGTGCCAGCAGCTTCGGGACTAGCGGACGTACTGAGACCCAGTACTTC. It specifies CASSFGTSGRTETQYF.

This chain joins TRBV4-1 and TRBJ2-7, with D maybe TRBD2 (6 bases). The V end lost 1 base, the J end lost 5 bases, and 12 bases lay between the germline ends. Per the germline V gene, CDR1 is MGHRA and CDR2 is YSYEKL. The CDR3 has 14 residues. CDR3 amino acids: CASSQGRGLDEQYF. The CDR3 DNA follows: TGCGCCAGCAGCCAAGGTAGGGGACTCGACGAGCAGTACTTC.

CDR3 amino acids: CASSLSGRGETQYF. CDR3 in DNA: TGTGCCAGCAGCTTATCCGGAAGAGGGGAGACCCAGTACTTC. The chain links TRBV11-1 to TRBJ2-5; perhaps TRBD2 as D (5 bases). CDR1 is SGHAT, CDR2 FQDESV, per germline (reference sequence). The V end was cut by 2 bases, the J end by 5 bases, with 12 bases between. The CDR3 has 14 amino acids.

This sequence joins TRBV5-1 and TRBJ1-6; perhaps TRBD1 as D (5 bases). Germline V gene lookup returns CDR1 SGHRS and CDR2 YFSETQ. The V end was cut by 4 bases, the J end by 1 base, with 12 bases between. The CDR3 covers 16 residues. The CDR3 DNA reads TGCGCCAGCAGCCCGGGACCTATTTCCTATAATTCACCCCTCCACTTT. It translates to CASSPGPISYNSPLHF.

V is TRBV5-4 and J is TRBJ2-4, with D uncertain. Looked up from germline, CDR1 is SGHNT and CDR2 is YYREEE (reference sequence). The germline V and J ends were trimmed by 0 bases and 6 bases, with 10 bases remaining between them. The CDR3 is made up of 14 amino acids. The CDR3: CASSLERQGNIQYF. The CDR3 DNA follows: TGTGCCAGCAGCTTGGAACGCCAAGGAAACATTCAGTACTTC. The full variable domain, completed using reference TRBV5-4 and TRBJ2-4, is ETGVTQSPTHLIKTRGQQVTLRCSSQSGHNTVSWYQQALGQGPQFIFQYYREEENGRGNFPPRFSGLQFPNYSSELNVNALELDDSALYLCASSLERQGNIQYFGAGTRLSVL.